The present T cell receptor (beta chain) was sequenced within a study of cytomegalovirus exposure and HLA in healthy donors. Study details: A data release that came early held 80 million or so unique TCRs from HLA-typed donors.

PCR primers comprised 60 Vbeta and 13 Jbeta primers. The data were produced by immunoSEQ multiplex PCR, yet TCRdb's version contains in-frame clones alone and is incomplete. Of approximately 70,000 clones in the sample, roughly four fifths were seen once. Healthy bone marrow donors made up the donors. CDR1 is SGHTA, CDR2 FQGNSA, per germline. The CDR3 is 16 amino acids. J lost 3 bases, V lost 4 bases, and 7 bases had no gene match. Only a few counts were recorded for this clone. The sequence derives from a man between 50 and 59 years old in good health and CMV-seronegative. The rearrangement joins TRBV7-2 to TRBJ2-1; TRBD2 matches 9 bases. The sample consisted of PBMCs. For the CDR3, the DNA is TGTGCCAGCAGCTCATCTAGTAGCGGGAGCTACAATGAGCAGTTCTTC. Its translation is CASSSSSSGSYNEQFF.